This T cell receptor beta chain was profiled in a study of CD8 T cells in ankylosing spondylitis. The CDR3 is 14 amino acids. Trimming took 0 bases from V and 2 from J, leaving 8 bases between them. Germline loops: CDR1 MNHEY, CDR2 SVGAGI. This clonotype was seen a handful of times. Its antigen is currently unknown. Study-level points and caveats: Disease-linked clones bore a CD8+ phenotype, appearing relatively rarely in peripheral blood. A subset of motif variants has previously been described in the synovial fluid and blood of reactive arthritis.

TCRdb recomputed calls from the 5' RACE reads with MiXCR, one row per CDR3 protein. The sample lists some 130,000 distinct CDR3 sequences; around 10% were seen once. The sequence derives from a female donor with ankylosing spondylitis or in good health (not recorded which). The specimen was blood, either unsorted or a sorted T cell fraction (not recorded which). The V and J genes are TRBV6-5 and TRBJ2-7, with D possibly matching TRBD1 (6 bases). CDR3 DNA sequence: TGTGCCAGCAGTTACTCGAAGGGGGCCTACGAGCAGTACTTC. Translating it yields CASSYSKGAYEQYF.